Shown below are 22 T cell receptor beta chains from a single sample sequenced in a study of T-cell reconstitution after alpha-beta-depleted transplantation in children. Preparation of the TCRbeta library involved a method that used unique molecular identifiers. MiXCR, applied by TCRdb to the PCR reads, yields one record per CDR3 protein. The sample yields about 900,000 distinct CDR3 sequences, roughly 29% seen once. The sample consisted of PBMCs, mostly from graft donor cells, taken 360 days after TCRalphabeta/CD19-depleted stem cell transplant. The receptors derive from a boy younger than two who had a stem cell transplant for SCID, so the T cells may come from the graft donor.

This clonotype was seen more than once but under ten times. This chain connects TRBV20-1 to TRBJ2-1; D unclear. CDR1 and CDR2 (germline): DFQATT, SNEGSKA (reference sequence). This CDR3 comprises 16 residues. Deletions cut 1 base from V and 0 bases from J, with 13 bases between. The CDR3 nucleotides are TGCAGTGCTAGAGTCGGCCCCCGGAGCTCCTACAATGAGCAGTTCTTC. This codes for CSARVGPRSSYNEQFF.

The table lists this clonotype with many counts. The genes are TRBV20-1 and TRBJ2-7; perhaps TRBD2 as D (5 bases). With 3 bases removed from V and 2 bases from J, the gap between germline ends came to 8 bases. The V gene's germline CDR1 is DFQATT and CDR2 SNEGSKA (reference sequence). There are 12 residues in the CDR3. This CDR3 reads CSARDLTYEQYF. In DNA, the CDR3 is TGCAGTGCTAGGGACTTGACCTACGAGCAGTACTTC.

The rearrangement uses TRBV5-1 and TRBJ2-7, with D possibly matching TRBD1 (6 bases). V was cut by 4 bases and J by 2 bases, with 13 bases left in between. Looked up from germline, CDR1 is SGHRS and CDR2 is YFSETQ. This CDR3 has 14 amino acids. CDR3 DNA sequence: TGCGCCAGCAGCCTGGGGACAACTACCTACGAGCAGTACTTC. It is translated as CASSLGTTTYEQYF.

CDR3 in amino acids: CASSLESSGENIQYF. CDR3 DNA sequence: TGCGCCAGCAGCTTGGAGTCCAGTGGCGAAAACATTCAGTACTTC. The chain carries TRBV5-1 and TRBJ2-4; D not certain. CDR1 SGHRS and CDR2 YFSETQ come from the germline V gene. CDR3 length: 15 residues. V was cut by 0 bases and J by 5 bases, with 12 bases left in between.

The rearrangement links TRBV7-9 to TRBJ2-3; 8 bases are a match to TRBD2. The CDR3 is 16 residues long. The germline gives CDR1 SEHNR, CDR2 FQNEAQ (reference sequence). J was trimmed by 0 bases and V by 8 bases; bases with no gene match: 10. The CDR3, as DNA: TGTGCCAGCGACCGCCGGGGGGGCGTTAGCACAGATACGCAGTATTTT. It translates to CASDRRGGVSTDTQYF.

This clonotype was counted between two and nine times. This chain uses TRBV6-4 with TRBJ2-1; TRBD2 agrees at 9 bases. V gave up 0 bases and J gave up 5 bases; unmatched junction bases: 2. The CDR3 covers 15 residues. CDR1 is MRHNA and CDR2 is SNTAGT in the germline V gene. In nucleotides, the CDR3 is TGTGCCAGCAGTGACTCGGGACTAGCTAACAATGAGCAGTTCTTC. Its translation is CASSDSGLANNEQFF.

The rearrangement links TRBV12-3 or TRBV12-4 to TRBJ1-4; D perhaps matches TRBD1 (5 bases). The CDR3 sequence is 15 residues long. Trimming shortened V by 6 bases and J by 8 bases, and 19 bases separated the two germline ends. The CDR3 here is CASRPPGGFNEKLFF. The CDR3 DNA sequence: TGTGCCAGCAGACCCCCTGGGGGATTCAACGAAAAACTGTTTTTT.

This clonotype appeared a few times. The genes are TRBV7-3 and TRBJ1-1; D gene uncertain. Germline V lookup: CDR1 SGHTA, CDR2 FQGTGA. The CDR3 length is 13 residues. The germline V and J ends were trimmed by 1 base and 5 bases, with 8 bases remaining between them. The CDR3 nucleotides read TGTGCCAGCAGCTTAAAGCTGGGGACTGAAGCTTTCTTT. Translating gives CASSLKLGTEAFF.

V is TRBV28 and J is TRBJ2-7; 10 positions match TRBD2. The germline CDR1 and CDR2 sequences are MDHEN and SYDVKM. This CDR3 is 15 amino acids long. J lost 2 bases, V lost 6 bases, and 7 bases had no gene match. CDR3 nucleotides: TGTGCCAGCAGGTCCACCGGGACTAGCGCCTACGAGCAGTACTTC. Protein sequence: CASRSTGTSAYEQYF.

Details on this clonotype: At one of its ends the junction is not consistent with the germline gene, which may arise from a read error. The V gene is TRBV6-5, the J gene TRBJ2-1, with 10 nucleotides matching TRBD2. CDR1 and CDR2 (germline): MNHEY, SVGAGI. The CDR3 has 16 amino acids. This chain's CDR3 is CASSFSPGLAFYEHFF. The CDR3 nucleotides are TGTGCCAGCAGTTTCTCCCCGGGACTAGCGTTCTATGAGCATTTCTTC.

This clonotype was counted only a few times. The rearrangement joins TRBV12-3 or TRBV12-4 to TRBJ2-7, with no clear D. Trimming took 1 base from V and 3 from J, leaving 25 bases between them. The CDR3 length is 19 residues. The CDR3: CASSLEMGLFVVTLYEQYF. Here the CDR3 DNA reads TGTGCCAGCAGTTTAGAGATGGGCCTCTTCGTTGTGACCCTCTACGAGCAGTACTTC.

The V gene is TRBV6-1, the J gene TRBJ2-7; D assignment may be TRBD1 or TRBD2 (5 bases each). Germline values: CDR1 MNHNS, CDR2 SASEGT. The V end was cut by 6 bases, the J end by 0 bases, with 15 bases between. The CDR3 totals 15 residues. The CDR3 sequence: CASRETGASSYEQYF. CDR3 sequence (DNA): TGTGCCAGCAGGGAAACCGGGGCCAGCTCCTACGAGCAGTACTTC.

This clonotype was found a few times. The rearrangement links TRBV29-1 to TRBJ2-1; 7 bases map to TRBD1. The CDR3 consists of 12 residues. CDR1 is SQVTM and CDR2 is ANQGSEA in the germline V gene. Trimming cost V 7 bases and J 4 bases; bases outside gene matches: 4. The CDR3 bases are TGCAGCGGTCTACAGGGGTACAATGAGCAGTTCTTC. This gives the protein CSGLQGYNEQFF.

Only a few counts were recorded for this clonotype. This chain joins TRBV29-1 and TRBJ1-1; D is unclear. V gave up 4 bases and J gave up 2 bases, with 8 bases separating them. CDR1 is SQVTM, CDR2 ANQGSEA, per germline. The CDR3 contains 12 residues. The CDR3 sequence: CSVGHLNTEAFF. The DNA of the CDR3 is TGCAGCGTTGGACACCTAAACACTGAAGCTTTCTTT.

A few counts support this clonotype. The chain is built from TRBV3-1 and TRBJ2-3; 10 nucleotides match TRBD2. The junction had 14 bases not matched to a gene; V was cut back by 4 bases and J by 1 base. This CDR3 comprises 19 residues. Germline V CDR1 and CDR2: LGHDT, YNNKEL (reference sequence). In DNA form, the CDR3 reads TGTGCCAGCAGCCGGCTAGCGGGGGCAACCGGCGGTGGCACAGATACGCAGTATTTT. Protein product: CASSRLAGATGGGTDTQYF.

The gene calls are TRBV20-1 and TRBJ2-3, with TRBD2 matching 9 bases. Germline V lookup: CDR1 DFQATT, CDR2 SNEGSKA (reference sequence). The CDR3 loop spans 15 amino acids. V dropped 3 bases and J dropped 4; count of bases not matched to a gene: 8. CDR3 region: CSASEGSGGPDTQYF. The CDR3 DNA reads TGCAGTGCTAGTGAGGGTAGCGGGGGCCCAGATACGCAGTATTTT.

This CDR3 is CASSFGESSYEQYF. The CDR3 DNA reads TGTGCCAGCAGTTTTGGGGAATCATCCTACGAGCAGTACTTC. This rearrangement joins TRBV28 to TRBJ2-7; no definite D call. Trimming took 3 bases from V and 1 from J, leaving 10 bases between them. Germline CDR1 and CDR2: MDHEN and SYDVKM. The CDR3 runs 14 residues.

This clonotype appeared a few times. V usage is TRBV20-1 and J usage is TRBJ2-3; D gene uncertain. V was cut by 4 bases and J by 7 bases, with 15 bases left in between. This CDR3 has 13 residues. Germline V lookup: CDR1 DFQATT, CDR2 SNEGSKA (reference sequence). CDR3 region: CSAMFNPDYTQYF. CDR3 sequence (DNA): TGCAGTGCTATGTTTAACCCGGATTATACGCAGTATTTT.

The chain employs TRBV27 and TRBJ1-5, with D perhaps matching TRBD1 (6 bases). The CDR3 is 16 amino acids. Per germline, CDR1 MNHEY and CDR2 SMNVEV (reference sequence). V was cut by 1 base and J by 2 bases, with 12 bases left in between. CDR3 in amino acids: CASSLYAGEGNQPQHF. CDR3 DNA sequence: TGTGCCAGCAGTTTATACGCAGGGGAGGGCAATCAGCCCCAGCATTTT.

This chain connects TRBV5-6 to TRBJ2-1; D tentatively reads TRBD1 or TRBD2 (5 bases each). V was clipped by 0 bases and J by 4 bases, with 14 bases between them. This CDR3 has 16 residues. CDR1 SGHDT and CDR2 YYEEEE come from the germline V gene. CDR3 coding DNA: TGTGCCAGCAGCTTGGGGTCCGGGACCGATTACAATGAGCAGTTCTTC. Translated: CASSLGSGTDYNEQFF.

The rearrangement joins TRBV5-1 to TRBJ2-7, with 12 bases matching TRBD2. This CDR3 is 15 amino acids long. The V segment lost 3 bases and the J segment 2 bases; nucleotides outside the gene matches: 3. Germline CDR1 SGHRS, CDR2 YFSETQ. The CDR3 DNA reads TGCGCCAGCAGCTCCGGACTAGCGGGACCCTACGAGCAGTACTTC. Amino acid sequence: CASSSGLAGPYEQYF.

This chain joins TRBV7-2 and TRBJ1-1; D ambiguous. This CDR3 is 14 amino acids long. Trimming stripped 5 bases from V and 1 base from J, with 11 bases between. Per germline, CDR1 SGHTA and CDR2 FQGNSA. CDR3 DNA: TGTGCCAGCAGCGGGGAGCTGGCGAACACTGAAGCTTTCTTT. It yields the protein CASSGELANTEAFF.